The clone carrying this TCR beta chain was seen a single time. Sequencing was performed with immunoSEQ multiplex PCR; in TCRdb, only in-frame clones are kept and a portion is missing. The sample carries fewer than 70,000 clones, approximately 82% recorded once. CDR1 is SGHRS and CDR2 is YFSETQ in the germline V gene. This CDR3 has 14 amino acids. J was trimmed by 0 bases and V by 5 bases; bases with no gene match: 2. These data originate in a study of blood T cell repertoires in COVID-19. The overall study: Acute and convalescent COVID-19 specimens originated in the United States, Italy and Spain.

J is TRBJ2-7 and V is TRBV5-1; the match to TRBD1 covers 10 bases. The TCR originated in a woman of 80 years or more with acute or convalescent COVID-19. Sequencing used peripheral blood. The CDR3 here is CASRGQGSSYEQYF. The CDR3 DNA reads TGCGCCAGCAGGGGACAGGGGAGCTCCTACGAGCAGTACTTC. The full variable domain, its missing parts supplied by reference TRBV5-1 and TRBJ2-7, is KAGVTQTPRYLIKTRGQQVTLSCSPISGHRSVSWYQQTPGQGLQFLFEYFSETQRNKGNFPGRFSGRQFSNSRSEMNVSTLELGDSALYLCASRGQGSSYEQYFGPGTRLTVT.